The 30 T cell receptor beta chains reported below all come from one sample, sequenced in a study of response to subunit inactivated influenza vaccine. Using its own MiXCR run on the RT-PCR reads, TCRdb lists one record per CDR3 protein. The sample lists 300,000 to 350,000 distinct CDR3 sequences, roughly 20% seen once, with over 9% in the top ten. The specimen was PBMCs from blood, collected 21 months after vaccination. Source of these receptors: a man in his fifties or sixties who received an inactivated influenza vaccine.

The genes are TRBV4-2 and TRBJ1-3; D unclear. The germline V and J ends were trimmed by 0 bases and 0 bases, with 9 bases remaining between them. CDR3 length: 16 residues. CDR1 and CDR2 from the germline V gene are LGHNA and YNFKEQ. The CDR3 DNA follows: TGTGCCAGCAGCCAAGATGAGTTCGTCTCTGGAAACACCATATATTTT. This gives the protein CASSQDEFVSGNTIYF.

The chain couples TRBV5-1 to TRBJ2-3, with TRBD1 as a possible D gene (5 bases). CDR1 is SGHRS, CDR2 YFSETQ, per germline. This CDR3 has 13 amino acids. Between the trimmed V and J ends, which lost 1 base and 4 bases, there was a span of 7 bases. CDR3 in DNA: TGCGCCAGCAGCTTGAGACAGTCAGATACGCAGTATTTT. Translation: CASSLRQSDTQYF.

The chain recombines TRBV6-1 with TRBJ1-3; D possibly corresponds to TRBD1 (5 bases). Germline-derived CDR1 and CDR2 are MNHNS and SASEGT. The V end was cut by 6 bases, the J end by 3 bases, with 9 bases between. This CDR3 contains 13 residues. The CDR3 region is CASRGTVGNTIYF. The CDR3 bases are TGTGCCAGCAGGGGGACGGTTGGAAACACCATATATTTT.

The table lists this clonotype with a few counts. The chain carries TRBV12-3 or TRBV12-4 and TRBJ1-1, with a possible D match to TRBD1 (6 bases). V shed 2 bases and J shed 5 bases, with 12 bases lying between them. The CDR3 has 14 residues. The DNA of the CDR3 is TGTGCCAGCAGTTTACAGCGGACAGTGACTGAAGCTTTCTTT. Its protein product is CASSLQRTVTEAFF.

The chain is built from TRBV28 and TRBJ1-1, with D unclear. This CDR3 is 16 amino acids long. The germline gives CDR1 MDHEN, CDR2 SYDVKM. With 5 bases removed from V and 2 bases from J, the gap between germline ends came to 18 bases. DNA of the CDR3: TGTGCCAGCAGTCACGGTGGCGAGGTGAGAAACACTGAAGCTTTCTTT. Translation: CASSHGGEVRNTEAFF.

This clonotype was seen a few times. The rearrangement joins TRBV9 to TRBJ1-1; the D is unclear. This CDR3 region has 11 residues. Germline CDR1 and CDR2: SGDLS and YYNGEE. Trimming pared 7 bases from V and 11 bases from J, leaving 15 bases between. CDR3 DNA sequence: TGTGCCAGCGGCGACTCCTTTGGGGCTTTCTTT. Translating gives CASGDSFGAFF.

Ten or more counts support this clonotype. V is TRBV5-1 and J is TRBJ1-1; D might be TRBD1 (5 bases). Trimming cost V 0 bases and J 1 base, with 10 bases left between them. Looked up from germline, CDR1 is SGHRS and CDR2 is YFSETQ. The CDR3 totals 15 residues. CDR3 amino acids: CASSLAGTENTEAFF. The CDR3 region has the DNA TGCGCCAGCAGCTTGGCCGGGACCGAGAACACTGAAGCTTTCTTT.

The V and J genes are TRBV12-3 or TRBV12-4 and TRBJ2-1, with 13 bases matching TRBD2. The CDR3 contains 12 residues. The V segment lost 5 bases and the J segment 12 bases; nucleotides outside the gene matches: 1. The CDR3 protein is CASSTSGGAQFF. The CDR3 DNA reads as TGTGCCAGCAGTACTAGCGGGGGGGCGCAGTTCTTC.

V gene TRBV6-1 combines with J gene TRBJ2-7; D gene uncertain. From germline, CDR1 is MNHNS and CDR2 SASEGT. This CDR3 spans 12 amino acids. V was shortened by 7 bases and J by 9 bases, with 16 bases between the two germline ends. Written as DNA, the CDR3 is TGTGCCAGCACCCTGACTGATCTACTGCAGTACTTC. Encoded protein: CASTLTDLLQYF.

The chain combines TRBV20-1 with TRBJ1-6; the D gene is possibly TRBD1 (5 bases). The CDR3 runs 15 residues. CDR1 and CDR2 (germline): DFQATT, SNEGSKA (reference sequence). V shed 6 bases and J shed 3 bases, with 15 bases lying between them. CDR3 sequence: CSAIHQGVYNSPLHF. The CDR3 region has the DNA TGCAGTGCGATACACCAGGGCGTCTATAATTCACCCCTCCACTTT.

The chain couples TRBV6-2 or TRBV6-3 to TRBJ2-5; possibly TRBD1 or TRBD2 for D (5 bases each). The CDR3 has 14 amino acids. Trimming stripped 6 bases from V and 5 bases from J, with 16 bases between. CDR1 is MNHEY and CDR2 is SVGEGT in the germline V gene. CDR3 nucleotide sequence: TGTGCCAGCAGGAATCCGGGACGGGCGGAGACCCAGTACTTC. Protein product: CASRNPGRAETQYF.

This clonotype was counted at least ten times. The chain uses TRBV29-1 and TRBJ1-1; D is perhaps TRBD1 (5 bases). CDR3 length: 13 residues. CDR1 and CDR2 from the germline V gene are SQVTM and ANQGSEA. V lost 6 bases to trimming and J lost 1 base, with 12 bases between them. CDR3 sequence reads: CSVRGFGNTEAFF. In nucleotides, the CDR3 is TGCAGCGTGAGGGGTTTCGGGAACACTGAAGCTTTCTTT.

This clonotype was observed a handful of times. The chain has TRBV12-3 or TRBV12-4 and TRBJ1-1; D is possibly TRBD1 (5 bases). This CDR3 has 14 amino acids. Trimming left V 6 bases short and J 0 bases short, with 11 bases between. The CDR3 loop is CASRPGSVNTEAFF. The CDR3 nucleotides read TGTGCCAGCAGACCAGGGTCCGTGAACACTGAAGCTTTCTTT.

The chain combines TRBV20-1 with TRBJ1-2; D call uncertain. The V and J ends lost 5 bases and 0 bases respectively, with 16 bases between them. Germline V gene data show CDR1 as DFQATT and CDR2 as SNEGSKA (reference sequence). This CDR3 is built from 15 residues. CDR3 region: CSAPPGGFANYGYTF. Here the CDR3 DNA reads TGCAGTGCTCCCCCGGGCGGTTTTGCTAACTATGGCTACACCTTC.

This clonotype was detected only a few times. The V call is TRBV5-5, the J call TRBJ1-5, with D hard to call. CDR1 and CDR2 (germline): SGHKS, YYEKEE (reference sequence). This CDR3 spans 15 amino acids. The V and J ends lost 1 base and 6 bases respectively, with 14 bases between them. The CDR3 is CASSLNGQVSQPQHF. The CDR3 DNA reads as TGTGCCAGCAGCTTGAACGGGCAAGTAAGTCAGCCCCAGCATTTT.

V is TRBV20-1 and J is TRBJ2-1; D gene ambiguous. In germline, CDR1 is DFQATT, CDR2 SNEGSKA (reference sequence). The CDR3 loop spans 14 amino acids. V lost 0 bases, J lost 8 bases, and 14 bases lay in between. The CDR3 DNA sequence: TGCAGTGCTAGAGATGGGCTCTCCTGGGATGAGCAGTTCTTC. This sequence encodes CSARDGLSWDEQFF.

This clonotype occurred a few times. This chain links TRBV28 with TRBJ2-2; D possibly uses TRBD1 or TRBD2 (5 bases each). Per the germline V gene, CDR1 is MDHEN and CDR2 is SYDVKM. CDR3 size: 15 residues. The V end was cut by 6 bases, the J end by 3 bases, with 14 bases between. The CDR3 sequence is CASRRGRRDTGELFF. The CDR3 DNA reads as TGTGCCAGCAGGAGGGGAAGACGGGACACCGGGGAGCTGTTTTTT.

This clonotype has more than one count but fewer than ten. V usage is TRBV29-1 and J usage is TRBJ2-3; 7 bases match TRBD1. The V gene end was trimmed by 8 bases and the J gene end by 2 bases; junction bases not matched to a gene: 7. CDR3 length: 13 amino acids. Germline-derived CDR1 and CDR2 are SQVTM and ANQGSEA. CDR3 nucleotides: TGCAGCACCCGGGACAGCAACACAGATACGCAGTATTTT. This translates into CSTRDSNTDTQYF.

The rearrangement uses TRBV18 and TRBJ1-1; 8 bases fit TRBD1. The germline CDR1 and CDR2 sequences are KGHSH and LQKENI. This CDR3 spans 16 amino acids. J lost 5 bases, V lost 1 base, and 9 bases had no gene match. Here the CDR3 DNA reads TGTGCCAGCTCACCACGCAGGGGGCGCTTGGTGACTGAAGCTTTCTTT. Encoded protein: CASSPRRGRLVTEAFF.

This clonotype was detected many times. V is TRBV7-2 and J is TRBJ2-3; perhaps TRBD1 as D (6 bases). Trimming removed 2 bases at V and 7 bases at J, with 22 bases between. The CDR3 extends over 17 amino acids. Germline V gene lookup returns CDR1 SGHTA and CDR2 FQGNSA. CDR3 nucleotides: TGTGCCAGCAGCTTATCGCCTAATCGACTGGGGGCTAATACGCAGTATTTT. This codes for CASSLSPNRLGANTQYF.

This clonotype was observed a few times. The CDR3 region has the DNA TGCAGTGCCCGAAGGCTAGCCGAAGAGACCCAGTACTTC. Protein product: CSARRLAEETQYF. The rearrangement joins TRBV20-1 to TRBJ2-5; D possibly corresponds to TRBD2 (5 bases). The CDR3 is made up of 13 amino acids. The ends were cut back, 6 bases at V and 3 bases at J, with 14 bases in the middle. Germline V gene sequence: CDR1 DFQATT, CDR2 SNEGSKA (reference sequence).

This clonotype has only a few counts. This chain connects TRBV18 to TRBJ2-5; a possible D gene is TRBD2 (5 bases). Between the trimmed V and J ends, which lost 3 bases and 7 bases, there was a span of 12 bases. Germline V lookup: CDR1 KGHSH, CDR2 LQKENI. CDR3 length equals 13 residues. The CDR3 sequence is CASSPGLEGTQYF. The CDR3 bases are TGTGCCAGCTCACCTGGGCTAGAGGGGACCCAGTACTTC.

This clonotype was counted a few times. This rearrangement joins TRBV20-1 to TRBJ2-1; TRBD2 matches 8 bases. Germline CDR1 DFQATT, CDR2 SNEGSKA (reference sequence). The CDR3 loop spans 19 amino acids. V lost 3 bases, J lost 0 bases, and 16 bases stayed unmatched. The CDR3 bases are TGCAGTGCTAGTCAACCGGGACTAGTCCTTAGCAGCTCCTACAATGAGCAGTTCTTC. It translates to CSASQPGLVLSSSYNEQFF.

This clonotype occurred a few times. The chain carries TRBV12-3 or TRBV12-4 and TRBJ2-3; the D gene is possibly TRBD1 (6 bases). The V gene lost 1 base and the J gene lost 0 bases, with 8 bases spanning the gap. The CDR3 covers 15 residues. The CDR3 coding sequence is TGTGCCAGCAGTTTAGGGGACACTAGCACAGATACGCAGTATTTT. Translation: CASSLGDTSTDTQYF.

The rearrangement uses TRBV6-6 and TRBJ2-5; D is possibly TRBD1 or TRBD2 (6 bases each). Trimming left V 10 bases short and J 7 bases short, with 19 bases between. There are 13 residues in the CDR3. CDR1 and CDR2 (germline): MNHNY, SVGAGI (reference sequence). CDR3 sequence reads: CAMSDGGLGTQYF. In DNA form, the CDR3 reads TGTGCCATGTCAGACGGGGGCCTGGGGACCCAGTACTTC.

CDR3 DNA: TGCAGCCTTCGGGGGTTGACTAGCGGACCCTTTAGCACAGATACGCAGTATTTT. Its translation is CSLRGLTSGPFSTDTQYF. The chain links TRBV29-1 to TRBJ2-3; TRBD2 matches 9 bases. The CDR3 covers 18 residues. Germline values: CDR1 SQVTM, CDR2 ANQGSEA. V shed 8 bases, J shed 0 bases, and the junction held 18 bases outside the gene matches.

The sample holds a few counts of this clonotype. CDR3 DNA sequence: TGTGCCAGCAGTTACTCCGGGACCTATAGCAATCAGCCCCAGCATTTT. Its protein product is CASSYSGTYSNQPQHF. This chain joins TRBV6-2 or TRBV6-3 and TRBJ1-5; D perhaps matches TRBD1 (5 bases). This CDR3 has 16 residues. Germline lookup yields CDR1 MNHEY and CDR2 SVGEGT. The germline V and J ends were trimmed by 0 bases and 0 bases, with 9 bases remaining between them.

The chain joins TRBV5-6 to TRBJ2-2; tentative D call: TRBD1 (6 bases). Trimming took off 3 bases at V and 1 base at J, with 19 bases between the two ends. CDR1 SGHDT and CDR2 YYEEEE come from the germline V gene. This CDR3 has 18 amino acids. This chain's CDR3 is CASSSITGRDKNTGELFF. As DNA, the CDR3 is TGTGCCAGCAGCTCCATCACGGGCAGGGACAAGAACACCGGGGAGCTGTTTTTT.

This clonotype was observed many times. The CDR3 nucleotides read TGTGCCAGCAGTGAACCAGGGGGCTTCGATGAGACCCAGTACTTC. It codes for CASSEPGGFDETQYF. V and J are TRBV25-1 and TRBJ2-5, with 8 bases fitting TRBD1. Germline V gene sequence: CDR1 MGHDK, CDR2 SYGVNS. Unmatched junction bases numbered 7, after V lost 2 bases and J lost 5 bases. CDR3 length: 15 residues.

This clonotype was counted a few times. The V call is TRBV4-2, the J call TRBJ1-2, with D uncertain. The germline V gene has CDR1 LGHNA and CDR2 YNFKEQ. V was shortened by 1 base and J by 14 bases, with 14 bases between the two germline ends. The CDR3 is made up of 12 amino acids. DNA for the CDR3: TGTGCCAGCAGCCAAGTTTCCGTTGCTCTTACCTTC. It yields the protein CASSQVSVALTF.